This T cell receptor (beta chain) was sequenced in a study of T cells in Graves' hyperthyroidism and ophthalmopathy. Overall study context: Blood from the periphery was taken at initial diagnosis, before any treatment. Study-level findings and limits: Ophthalmopathy and stable hyperthyroidism were told apart by a 13 V-J model. Most thyroid clonotypes expanded above 0.001 appeared in blood too.

Pregnant or lactating patients were excluded, as were those with uncontrolled infection or other autoimmune disease. The CDR3 is made up of 14 amino acids. CDR1 is LGHDT, CDR2 YNNKEL, per germline (reference sequence). This clonotype came up a few times. Its antigen is still unknown. Germline and junction disagree at one end, which may indicate a read error. Regions amplified from RNA transcripts were the TCR beta CDR3 regions. A first-round RT-PCR of the TCR CDR3 used the HTBI primer set. TCRdb redid the calling of the multiplex PCR reads with MiXCR, one entry per CDR3 protein. Of some 740,000 distinct CDR3 sequences in the sample, 13% to 15% were seen once.

Sequencing input: blood. This receptor was taken from a woman aged 18-29 years with Graves' hyperthyroidism. The J gene is TRBJ1-5, the V gene TRBV3-1, with D unclear. CDR3 DNA: TGTACCAGCAGCCATTCTAGAGGCAATCAGCCCCAGCATTTT. Encoded protein: CTSSHSRGNQPQHF.